The rows below give T cell receptor beta chains drawn from one sample of a study of T-cell reconstitution after alpha-beta-depleted transplantation in children. Each CDR3 protein is one row after TCRdb ran MiXCR on the PCR reads. The repertoire has around 400,000 distinct CDR3 sequences, roughly 22% of them found once; the top ten carry less than 4.5%. The sample in question was PBMCs from the stem cell graft donor, obtained from the stem cell graft. Every receptor here comes from a human donor who donated a stem cell graft to a child with acute myeloid leukemia. CDR3s include the opening cysteine and the closing phenylalanine or tryptophan. The D gene is left open where the match is weak. The size entry is marked missing in some rows and otherwise reads once, few, many or a size class.

d_call clone_size j_call cdr3_length v_call cdr3_aa cdr3_nt
. . TRBJ1-5 15 TRBV20-1 CSARVFGAAGQPQHF TGCAGTGCACGGGTGTTCGGGGCAGCTGGTCAGCCCCAGCATTTT
. . TRBJ2-1 18 TRBV11-1 CASSSRWSGGNFYNEQFF TGTGCCAGCAGCTCCCGGTGGTCGGGTGGGAATTTTTACAATGAGCAGTTCTTC
TRBD2 . TRBJ2-5 16 TRBV12-3/TRBV12-4 CASSSPLGRGQETQYF TGTGCCAGCAGTTCGCCCCTGGGGAGGGGCCAAGAGACCCAGTACTTC
. . TRBJ1-5 12 TRBV20-1 CSAGRQNQPQHF TGCAGTGCCGGGAGGCAGAATCAGCCCCAGCATTTT
. . TRBJ2-7 13 TRBV5-1 CASSLEAFFEQYF TGCGCCAGCAGCTTGGAGGCGTTTTTCGAGCAGTACTTC
. few TRBJ2-5 14 TRBV5-4 CASSLEREPETQYF TGTGCCAGCAGCTTGGAGCGAGAGCCAGAGACCCAGTACTTC
TRBD1 . TRBJ1-5 14 TRBV20-1 CSASGQADNQPQHF TGCAGTGCTTCTGGACAGGCGGACAATCAGCCCCAGCATTTT
TRBD2 few TRBJ2-1 14 TRBV10-3 CAGGPSGTYNEQFF TGTGCCGGTGGACCTAGCGGGACCTACAATGAGCAGTTCTTC
. few TRBJ1-2 14 TRBV29-1 CSNILGLEAYGYTF TGCAGCAACATCCTGGGGTTGGAGGCCTATGGCTACACCTTC
. few TRBJ2-7 15 TRBV25-1 CASSGISVTTYEQYF TGTGCCAGCAGTGGAATCTCGGTTACCACCTACGAGCAGTACTTC
. many TRBJ2-5 15 TRBV27 CASSPAWSSSETQYF TGTGCCAGCAGCCCTGCCTGGTCTAGCTCAGAGACCCAGTACTTC
TRBD2 . TRBJ2-7 15 TRBV20-1 CSARDPSGIPAEQYF TGCAGTGCTAGAGATCCTAGCGGGATTCCTGCGGAGCAGTACTTC
. many TRBJ2-1 13 TRBV27 CASSFLGGDEQFF TGTGCCAGCAGTTTCCTGGGTGGGGATGAGCAGTTCTTC
TRBD2 few TRBJ2-1 15 TRBV11-2 CASSSLAGPYNEQFF TGTGCCAGCAGCTCGTTAGCGGGCCCCTACAATGAGCAGTTCTTC
. . TRBJ2-5 16 TRBV7-2 CASSLEGNSRKETQYF TGTGCCAGCAGCTTAGAAGGTAACTCCCGGAAGGAGACCCAGTACTTC
. many TRBJ2-1 14 TRBV20-1 CSASVLLSYNEQFF TGCAGTGCTAGTGTCCTTCTCTCCTACAATGAGCAGTTCTTC
TRBD2 many TRBJ2-1 15 TRBV5-5 CASSLEASGRNEQFF TGTGCCAGCAGCTTGGAGGCTAGCGGGAGAAATGAGCAGTTCTTC
. . TRBJ2-1 15 TRBV29-1 CSVDDLDRDYYEQFF TGCAGCGTTGATGACTTGGACAGGGACTACTATGAGCAGTTCTTC
TRBD1 once TRBJ1-4 16 TRBV5-1 CASSTGQGAANEKLFF TGCGCCAGCAGCACCGGACAGGGTGCAGCTAATGAAAAACTGTTTTTT
. many TRBJ2-5 13 TRBV10-1 CASSGKGKETQYF TGCGCCAGCAGTGGGAAAGGGAAAGAGACCCAGTACTTC
. few TRBJ2-1 14 TRBV7-8 CASSLGTLVHEQFF TGTGCCAGCAGCCTTGGGACTCTCGTACATGAGCAGTTCTTC
. . TRBJ1-1 14 TRBV2 CASSDRAENTEAFF TGTGCCAGCAGTGATAGAGCGGAGAACACTGAAGCTTTCTTT
TRBD2 many TRBJ2-5 15 TRBV27 CASSRDYQYQETQYF TGTGCCAGCAGCCGGGACTACCAGTACCAAGAGACCCAGTACTTC
TRBD1 . TRBJ2-3 14 TRBV5-1 CASSSGQGNWTQYF TGCGCCAGCAGCTCCGGACAGGGGAACTGGACGCAGTATTTT
. . TRBJ2-5 14 TRBV5-1 CASSLGRQQETQYF TGCGCCAGCAGCTTGGGGAGGCAACAAGAGACCCAGTACTTC
TRBD2 . TRBJ2-1 19 TRBV15 CATSSRLAGRGGTYNEQFF TGTGCCACCAGCAGCAGACTAGCGGGACGGGGGGGTACTTACAATGAGCAGTTCTTC
. few TRBJ2-3 12 TRBV20-1 CSAEGVEGTQYF TGCAGTGCTGAGGGGGTAGAGGGTACGCAGTATTTT
TRBD2 few TRBJ2-6 19 TRBV4-1 CASSQDSGKGTPGANVLTF TGCGCCAGCAGCCAAGATAGCGGGAAAGGTACTCCTGGGGCCAACGTCCTGACTTTC
. . TRBJ2-2 13 TRBV10-1 CATSRGGTGELFF TGCGCCACCAGTCGAGGGGGCACCGGGGAGCTGTTTTTT
. few TRBJ2-5 15 TRBV15 CATSRDVRGEETQYF TGTGCCACCAGCAGAGACGTCAGGGGGGAAGAGACCCAGTACTTC
. few TRBJ2-2 16 TRBV24-1 CATSDVGLENTGELFF TGTGCCACCAGTGATGTGGGATTGGAGAACACCGGGGAGCTGTTTTTT
TRBD2 few TRBJ2-1 15 TRBV20-1 CSASRTSGSYNEQFF TGCAGTGCTTCCAGGACTAGCGGATCCTACAATGAGCAGTTCTTC
. many TRBJ2-1 13 TRBV6-1 CATKGGSYNEQFF TGTGCCACTAAGGGGGGGTCCTACAATGAGCAGTTCTTC